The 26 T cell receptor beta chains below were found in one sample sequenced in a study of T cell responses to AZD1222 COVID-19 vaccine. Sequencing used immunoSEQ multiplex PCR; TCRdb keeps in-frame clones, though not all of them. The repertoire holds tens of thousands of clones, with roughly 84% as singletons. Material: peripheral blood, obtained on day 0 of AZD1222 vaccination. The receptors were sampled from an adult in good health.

The CDR3 loop is CASSLGPAGAGANVLTF. The DNA of the CDR3 is TGTGCCAGCAGTTTAGGGCCCGCAGGGGCTGGGGCCAACGTCCTGACTTTC. The rearrangement joins TRBV28 to TRBJ2-6; tentatively, D is TRBD1 (6 bases). The CDR3 spans 17 residues. CDR1 and CDR2 from the germline V gene are MDHEN and SYDVKM. V was trimmed by 2 bases and J by 2 bases, leaving 13 bases between them.

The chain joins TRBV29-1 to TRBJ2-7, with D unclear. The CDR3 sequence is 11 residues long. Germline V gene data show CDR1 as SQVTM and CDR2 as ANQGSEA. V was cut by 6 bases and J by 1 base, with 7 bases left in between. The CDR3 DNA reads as TGCAGCGTCGCACGATCCTACGAGCAGTACTTC. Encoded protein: CSVARSYEQYF.

CDR3 DNA: TGTGCCAGCAGTTCTTTTAGTCAGCCCCAGCATTTT. Amino acid sequence: CASSSFSQPQHF. This rearrangement joins TRBV12-3 or TRBV12-4 to TRBJ1-5; D unresolved. The CDR3 extends over 12 amino acids. The germline V and J ends were trimmed by 4 bases and 6 bases, with 7 bases remaining between them.

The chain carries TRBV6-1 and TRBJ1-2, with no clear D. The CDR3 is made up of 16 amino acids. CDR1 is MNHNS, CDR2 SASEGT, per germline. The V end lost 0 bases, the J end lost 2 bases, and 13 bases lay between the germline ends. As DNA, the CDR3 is TGTGCCAGCAGTGAAGCGCTTCGGGGAGGGAACTATGGCTACACCTTC. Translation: CASSEALRGGNYGYTF.

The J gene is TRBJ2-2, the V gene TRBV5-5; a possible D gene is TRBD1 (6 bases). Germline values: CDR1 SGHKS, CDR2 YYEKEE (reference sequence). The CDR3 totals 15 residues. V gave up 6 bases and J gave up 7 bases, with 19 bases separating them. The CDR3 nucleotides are TGTGCCAGCAACCGGGACCCAGGGGCGAGCGGGGAGCTGTTTTTT. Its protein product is CASNRDPGASGELFF.

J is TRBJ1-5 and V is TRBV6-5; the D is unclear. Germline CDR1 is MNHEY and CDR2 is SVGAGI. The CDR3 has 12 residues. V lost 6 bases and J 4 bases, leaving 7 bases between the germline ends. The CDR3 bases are TGTGCCAGCAGGGCAGCTAATCAGCCCCAGCATTTT. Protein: CASRAANQPQHF.

As DNA, the CDR3 is TGTGCCAGCAGTGAAGCGCCCGAGGGACCCCAATACGTC. Its translation is CASSEAPEGPQYV. The chain carries TRBV2 and TRBJ2-7, with D possibly being TRBD1 or TRBD2 (5 bases each). V was shortened by 0 bases and J by 13 bases, with 16 bases between the two germline ends. CDR1 is SNHLY, CDR2 FYNNEI, per germline. This CDR3 comprises 13 residues.

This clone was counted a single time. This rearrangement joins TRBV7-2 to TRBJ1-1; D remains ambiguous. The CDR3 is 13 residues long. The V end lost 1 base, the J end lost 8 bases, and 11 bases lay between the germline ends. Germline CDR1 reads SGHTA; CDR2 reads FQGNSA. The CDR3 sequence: CASSLGARAEAFF. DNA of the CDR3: TGTGCCAGCAGCTTAGGGGCTCGGGCCGAAGCTTTCTTT.

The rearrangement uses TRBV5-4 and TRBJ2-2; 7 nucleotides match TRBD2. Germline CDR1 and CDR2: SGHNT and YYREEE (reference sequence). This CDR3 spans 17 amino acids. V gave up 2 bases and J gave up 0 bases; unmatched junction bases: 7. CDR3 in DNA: TGTGCCAGCAGCTTCGGCGGGAGAAACGCGAACACCGGGGAGCTGTTTTTT. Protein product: CASSFGGRNANTGELFF.

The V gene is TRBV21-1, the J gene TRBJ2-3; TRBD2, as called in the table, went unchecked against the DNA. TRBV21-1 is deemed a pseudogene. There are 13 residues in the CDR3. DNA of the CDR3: TGTGCCAGCTTGCGGCCCTGCCTCAAGTCGCAGTATTTT. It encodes CASLRPCLKSQYF.

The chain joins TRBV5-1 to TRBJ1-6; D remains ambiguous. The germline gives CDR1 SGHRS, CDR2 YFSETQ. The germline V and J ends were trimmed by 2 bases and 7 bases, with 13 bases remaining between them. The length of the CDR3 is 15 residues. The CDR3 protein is CASSFSTGPNSPLHF. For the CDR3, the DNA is TGCGCCAGCAGCTTTAGCACCGGGCCAAATTCACCCCTCCACTTT. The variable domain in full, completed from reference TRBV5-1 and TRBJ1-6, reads KAGVTQTPRYLIKTRGQQVTLSCSPISGHRSVSWYQQTPGQGLQFLFEYFSETQRNKGNFPGRFSGRQFSNSRSEMNVSTLELGDSALYLCASSFSTGPNSPLHFGNGTRLTVT.

As DNA, the CDR3 is TGCGCCAGCAGCTTGGAGAACTCGGGACTAGCAACAGATACGCAGTATTTT. Amino acid sequence: CASSLENSGLATDTQYF. The chain links TRBV5-1 to TRBJ2-3; 9 bases are a match to TRBD2. Germline V gives CDR1 SGHRS, CDR2 YFSETQ. V dropped 0 bases and J dropped 3; count of bases not matched to a gene: 8. CDR3 length: 17 amino acids.

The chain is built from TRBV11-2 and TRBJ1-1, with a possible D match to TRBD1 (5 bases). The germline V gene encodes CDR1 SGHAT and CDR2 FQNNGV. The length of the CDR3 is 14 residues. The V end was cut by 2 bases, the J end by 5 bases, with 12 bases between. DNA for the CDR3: TGTGCCAGCAGCTTACCGGGGACCTATACTGAAGCTTTCTTT. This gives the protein CASSLPGTYTEAFF.

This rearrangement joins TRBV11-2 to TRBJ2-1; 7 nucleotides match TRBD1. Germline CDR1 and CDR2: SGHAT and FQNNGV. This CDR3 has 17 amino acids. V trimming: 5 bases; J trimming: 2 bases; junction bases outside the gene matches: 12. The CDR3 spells CASSAKHRDRTYNEQFF. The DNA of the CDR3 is TGTGCCAGCAGCGCAAAACACCGGGACAGAACCTACAATGAGCAGTTCTTC. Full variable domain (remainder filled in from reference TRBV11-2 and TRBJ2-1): EAGVAQSPRYKIIEKRQSVAFWCNPISGHATLYWYQQILGQGPKLLIQFQNNGVVDDSQLPKDRFSAERLKGVDSTLKIQPAKLEDSAVYLCASSAKHRDRTYNEQFFGPGTRLTVL.

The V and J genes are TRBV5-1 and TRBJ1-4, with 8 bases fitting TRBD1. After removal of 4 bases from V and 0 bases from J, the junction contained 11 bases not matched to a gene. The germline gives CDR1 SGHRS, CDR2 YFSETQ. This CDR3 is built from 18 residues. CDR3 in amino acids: CASSKTGVGVATNEKLFF. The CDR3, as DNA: TGCGCCAGCAGCAAGACAGGGGTAGGGGTTGCAACTAATGAAAAACTGTTTTTT.

The CDR3 region has the DNA TGTGCCAGCAGTCCCCGGGAGGTGCAGTACTTC. Amino acid sequence: CASSPREVQYF. This chain joins TRBV28 and TRBJ2-7, with 7 bases identical to TRBD2. The CDR3 is made up of 11 amino acids. J gave up 9 bases and V 5 bases, and 4 bases lay outside the gene matches. Per germline, CDR1 MDHEN and CDR2 SYDVKM.

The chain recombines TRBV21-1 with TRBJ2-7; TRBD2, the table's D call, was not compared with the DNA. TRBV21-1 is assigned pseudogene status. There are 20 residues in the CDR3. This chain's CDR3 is CASSSGLAGVTHSSSYEQYV. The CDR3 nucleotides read TGTGCCAGCAGCAGCGGACTAGCGGGGGTTACCCATTCAAGCTCCTACGAGCAGTACGTC.

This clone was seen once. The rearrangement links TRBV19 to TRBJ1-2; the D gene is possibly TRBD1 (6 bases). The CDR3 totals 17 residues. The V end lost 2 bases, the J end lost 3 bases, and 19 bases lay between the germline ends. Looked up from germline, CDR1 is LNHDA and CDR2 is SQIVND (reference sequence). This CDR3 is CASSIMMRQATHYGYTF. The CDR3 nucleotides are TGTGCCAGTAGTATAATGATGCGACAGGCTACCCACTATGGCTACACCTTC.

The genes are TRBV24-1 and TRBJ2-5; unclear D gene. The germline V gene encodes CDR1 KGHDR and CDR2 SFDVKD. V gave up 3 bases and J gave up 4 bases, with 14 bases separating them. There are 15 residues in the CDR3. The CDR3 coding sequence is TGTGCCACCAGTGATACCAATCCCGTGGGAGAGACCCAGTACTTC. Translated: CATSDTNPVGETQYF.

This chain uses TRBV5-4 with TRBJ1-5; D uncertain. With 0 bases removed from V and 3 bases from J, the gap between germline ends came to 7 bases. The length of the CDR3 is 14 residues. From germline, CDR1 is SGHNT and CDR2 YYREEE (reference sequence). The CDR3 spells CASSLAGLNQPQHF. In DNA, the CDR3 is TGTGCCAGCAGCTTGGCCGGGCTCAATCAGCCCCAGCATTTT.

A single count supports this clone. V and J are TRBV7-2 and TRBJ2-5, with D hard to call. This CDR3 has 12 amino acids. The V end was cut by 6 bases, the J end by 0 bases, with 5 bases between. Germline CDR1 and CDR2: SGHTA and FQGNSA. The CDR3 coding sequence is TGTGCCAGCAGAACGTACCAAGAGACCCAGTACTTC. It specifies CASRTYQETQYF.

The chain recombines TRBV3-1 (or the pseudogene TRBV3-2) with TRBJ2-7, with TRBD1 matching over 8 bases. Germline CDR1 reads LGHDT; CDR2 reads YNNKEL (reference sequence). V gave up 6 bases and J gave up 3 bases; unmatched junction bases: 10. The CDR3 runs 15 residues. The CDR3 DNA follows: TGTGCCAGCAGTCCCATCTACAGGGGGAACTACGAGCAGTACTTC. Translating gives CASSPIYRGNYEQYF.

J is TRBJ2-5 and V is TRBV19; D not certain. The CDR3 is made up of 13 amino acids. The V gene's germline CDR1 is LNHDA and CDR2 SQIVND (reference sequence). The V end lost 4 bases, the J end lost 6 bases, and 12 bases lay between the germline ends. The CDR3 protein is CASSTVTLQTQYF. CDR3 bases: TGTGCCAGTAGTACCGTGACACTACAGACCCAGTACTTC.

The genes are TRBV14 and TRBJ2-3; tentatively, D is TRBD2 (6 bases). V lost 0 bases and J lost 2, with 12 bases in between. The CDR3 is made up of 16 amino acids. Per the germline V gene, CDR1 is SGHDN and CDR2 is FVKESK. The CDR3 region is CASSQDRELVTDTQYF. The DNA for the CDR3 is TGTGCCAGCAGCCAAGATCGGGAGCTGGTCACAGATACGCAGTATTTT.

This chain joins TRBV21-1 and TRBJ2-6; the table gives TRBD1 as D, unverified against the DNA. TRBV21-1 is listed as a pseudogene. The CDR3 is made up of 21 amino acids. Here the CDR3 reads CASSFRQGPLSPNFGANVLTF. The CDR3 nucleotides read TGTGCCAGCAGCTTCCGACAGGGGCCCCTGTCCCCAAATTTTGGGGCCAACGTCCTGACTTTC.

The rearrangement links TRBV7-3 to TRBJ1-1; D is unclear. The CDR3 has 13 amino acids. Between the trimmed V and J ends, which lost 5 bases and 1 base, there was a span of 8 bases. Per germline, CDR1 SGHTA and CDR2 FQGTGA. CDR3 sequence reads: CASSVAENTEAFF. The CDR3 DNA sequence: TGTGCCAGCAGCGTGGCGGAGAACACTGAAGCTTTCTTT. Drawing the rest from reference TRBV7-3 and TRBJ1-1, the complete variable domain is GAGVSQTPSNKVTEKGKYVELRCDPISGHTALYWYRQSLGQGPEFLIYFQGTGAADDSGLPNDRFFAVRPEGSVSTLKIQRTERGDSAVYLCASSVAENTEAFFGQGTRLTVV.